A single T cell receptor (beta chain) is shown here with its context. No antigen is known for it. Method: immunoSEQ multiplex PCR; TCRdb's copy keeps in-frame clones and lacks some. In the table there are 90,000 to 130,000 clones, around 81% of which are singletons. These data originate in a study of T cell responses to AZD1222 COVID-19 vaccine. Findings and limits, study-wide: Baseline seropositivity characterized only a handful of AZD1222 recipients. Unmutated variant regions are reportedly the target of nearly half of TCRs that are spike-specific. The breadth and depth of Spike-specific TCRs increased once two AZD1222 doses had been given.

V dropped 5 bases and J dropped 10; count of bases not matched to a gene: 3. The germline V gene encodes CDR1 SEHNR and CDR2 FQNEAQ (reference sequence). The CDR3 is made up of 13 amino acids. Sample: peripheral blood, taken on day 0 of AZD1222 vaccination. The genes are TRBV7-9 and TRBJ1-6; 9 positions match TRBD1. This clonotype was sampled from an adult in good health. CDR3 nucleotides: TGTGCCAGCAGCCCGGACAGGGGATCACCCCTCCACTTT. This sequence encodes CASSPDRGSPLHF. The full variable domain, completed using reference TRBV7-9 and TRBJ1-6, is DTGVSQNPRHKITKRGQNVTFRCDPISEHNRLYWYRQTLGQGPEFLTYFQNEAQLEKSRLLSDRFSAERPKGSFSTLEIQRTEQGDSAMYLCASSPDRGSPLHFGNGTRLTVT.